The source of this T cell receptor (beta chain) is a study of T cells and Merkel cell carcinoma outcomes. For this clone: As yet, its antigen is unknown.

The germline CDR1 and CDR2 sequences are SGHTA and FQGNSA. J was trimmed by 5 bases and V by 3 bases; bases with no gene match: 4. The CDR3 consists of 15 residues. Study results and limitations: Merkel cell carcinoma outcomes were reportedly predicted by repertoire and T-cell density.

Produced via immunoSEQ multiplex PCR; TCRdb's table is partial and in-frame only. Of about 19,000 clones listed, 82% were seen once; the top ten hold 2.5% to 3.5%. This sequence joins TRBV7-2 and TRBJ2-5; TRBD1 aligns across 12 bases. Sequencing was carried out using tumor tissue from Merkel cell carcinoma. The clonotype comes from a human donor with Merkel cell carcinoma. The CDR3 DNA is TGTGCCAGCAGCTTGGGACAGGGGGCGCGGGAGACCCAGTACTTC. Translating it yields CASSLGQGARETQYF.